The 26 T cell receptor beta chains reported below all come from one sample, sequenced in a study of blood T cells in healthy people across ages. A sample-barcoded 5' primer and a J-beta primer mix were used in a second PCR of about 7 to 12 cycles. TCRdb reprocessed the 5' RACE reads via MiXCR and lists one record per CDR3 protein. This sample has fewer than 800,000 distinct CDR3 sequences, with around a quarter found just once. The same sample was also studied in work on T cells of mothers and their children.

The sequencing input was blood. These receptors were collected from a boy younger than 18 in good health.

This clonotype was detected a few times. V usage is TRBV20-1 and J usage is TRBJ2-7; D is undetermined. Trimming removed 4 bases at V and 2 bases at J, with 12 bases between. Germline V gene data show CDR1 as DFQATT and CDR2 as SNEGSKA (reference sequence). The CDR3 consists of 13 residues. The CDR3 region is CSATKTNTYEQYF. In nucleotides, the CDR3 is TGCAGTGCTACGAAGACAAACACCTACGAGCAGTACTTC.

In this sample, this clonotype turned up a few times. V and J are TRBV21-1 and TRBJ1-2. TRBV21-1 is labeled a pseudogene. The CDR3 contains 12 residues. The CDR3 DNA sequence: TGTGCCAGCAGCAAAGGACGCGATGGCTACACCTTC. Protein sequence: CASSKGRDGYTF.

The rearrangement links TRBV28 to TRBJ1-2; D gene uncertain. The CDR3 sequence is 14 residues long. The V end was cut by 6 bases, the J end by 4 bases, with 15 bases between. CDR1 MDHEN and CDR2 SYDVKM come from the germline V gene. Here the CDR3 DNA reads TGTGCCAGCAGCCTAGCCCTGACTCGCTATGGCTACACCTTC. This codes for CASSLALTRYGYTF.

As regards this clonotype: An end of the junction differs from the germline gene, which may be a read error. The chain is built from TRBV12-3 or TRBV12-4 and TRBJ2-1, with 12 positions matching TRBD2. The CDR3 extends over 16 amino acids. CDR3 sequence reads: CASSLVGLAGIDEQLF. The CDR3 bases are TGTGCCAGCAGTTTAGTAGGACTAGCGGGAATCGATGAGCAGCTCTTC.

The CDR3 loop is CASSIQGQTNIQYF. The CDR3 bases are TGTGCCAGCAGTATACAGGGTCAGACAAACATTCAGTACTTC. The chain combines TRBV27 with TRBJ2-4, with a tentative D call TRBD1 (6 bases). CDR1 MNHEY and CDR2 SMNVEV come from the germline V gene (reference sequence). Trimming left V 5 bases short and J 6 bases short, with 14 bases between. The CDR3 has 14 amino acids.

V usage is TRBV4-3 and J usage is TRBJ2-1; TRBD2 might be the D (6 bases). The V and J ends lost 3 bases and 3 bases respectively, with 12 bases between them. Germline values: CDR1 LGHNA, CDR2 YSLEER. The CDR3 totals 15 residues. In DNA form, the CDR3 reads TGCGCCAGCAGCCAGCTTGCGGGGATCTACAATGAGCAGTTCTTC. As protein: CASSQLAGIYNEQFF.

This clonotype showed up just a few times. The V and J genes are TRBV29-1 and TRBJ2-3, with a possible D match to TRBD1 (5 bases). The germline V and J ends were trimmed by 4 bases and 7 bases, with 15 bases remaining between them. This CDR3 contains 13 residues. Germline lookup yields CDR1 SQVTM and CDR2 ANQGSEA. CDR3 in amino acids: CSVANPDIYTQYF. CDR3 DNA sequence: TGCAGCGTTGCGAACCCGGACATTTATACGCAGTATTTT.

V is TRBV7-6 and J is TRBJ2-1; tentatively, D is TRBD2 (5 bases). V was shortened by 3 bases and J by 8 bases, with 8 bases between the two germline ends. CDR1 and CDR2 (germline): SGHVS, FNYEAQ. The CDR3 is 12 amino acids. CDR3 bases: TGTGCCAGCAGCTTCGGGAACCATGAGCAGTTCTTC. Its protein is CASSFGNHEQFF.

This clonotype was counted between two and nine times. The chain is built from TRBV20-1 and TRBJ2-1; 14 bases agree with TRBD2. Germline V gene sequence: CDR1 DFQATT, CDR2 SNEGSKA (reference sequence). The CDR3 sequence is 16 residues long. V shed 3 bases and J 4 bases; nucleotides not matched to a gene: 5. The CDR3 DNA is TGCAGTGCTAGGACTAGCGGGGGGGCCATTTACAATGAGCAGTTCTTC. Its protein is CSARTSGGAIYNEQFF.

V is TRBV4-1 and J is TRBJ2-1, with 7 bases lining up with TRBD1. The DNA end lines up better with TRBJ2-5; the J call may be wrong. CDR3 length equals 18 residues. Germline values: CDR1 MGHRA, CDR2 YSYEKL. CDR3 nucleotides: TGCGCCAGCAGCCAAGATCTTCAGGCAGGGGGTTGGTTTATGACCCAGTACTTC. This gives the protein CASSQDLQAGGWFMTQYF.

A few counts support this clonotype. The V gene is TRBV10-2, the J gene TRBJ2-5; 10 positions agree with TRBD2. The DNA end is a closer match to TRBJ2-1, so the J assignment may be wrong. CDR1 and CDR2 from the germline V gene are WSHSY and SAAADI. The CDR3 spans 14 residues. The CDR3 region is CASSVLAGVNEQFF. DNA of the CDR3: TGCGCCAGCAGTGTGCTAGCGGGAGTGAATGAGCAGTTCTTC.

The chain recombines TRBV20-1 with TRBJ1-2; TRBD1 matches at 10 bases. Germline values: CDR1 DFQATT, CDR2 SNEGSKA (reference sequence). The CDR3 length is 17 residues. V was clipped by 4 bases and J by 7 bases; unmatched bases: 18. CDR3 sequence reads: CSANSIVGQGPWSGYTF. The CDR3 coding sequence is TGCAGTGCTAATTCCATTGTGGGACAGGGGCCGTGGAGTGGCTACACCTTC.

V and J are TRBV27 and TRBJ2-5; 8 bases agree with TRBD1. Near its end, the DNA agrees better with TRBJ2-1, so the J call may be wrong. The CDR3 totals 14 residues. Germline CDR1 reads MNHEY; CDR2 reads SMNVEV (reference sequence). CDR3 loop: CASSSIRGRVRQFF. The CDR3 DNA sequence: TGTGCCAGCAGTTCCATCAGGGGGCGGGTACGACAGTTCTTC.

This clonotype was recorded a few times. The V and J genes are TRBV4-1 and TRBJ2-6; 7 nucleotides match TRBD1. Germline V lookup: CDR1 MGHRA, CDR2 YSYEKL. CDR3 length: 17 amino acids. V dropped 0 bases and J dropped 2; count of bases not matched to a gene: 4. In DNA, the CDR3 is TGCGCCAGCAGCCAAGATTACAGGGGTCCTGGGGCCAACGTCCTGACTTTC. Amino acid sequence: CASSQDYRGPGANVLTF.

About this clonotype itself: Germline is not matched at one junction end, which may reflect a read error. The chain carries TRBV12-3 or TRBV12-4 and TRBJ2-3, with 9 bases that match TRBD2. CDR3 length: 18 amino acids. The CDR3 region is CASSLDLPQRGEGDAQYF. In DNA, the CDR3 is TGTGCCAGCAGTTTAGACCTCCCCCAGCGGGGGGAGGGAGATGCGCAGTATTTT.

There are a few counts of this clonotype. The chain employs TRBV6-2 or TRBV6-3 and TRBJ2-3, with D tentatively TRBD1 (7 bases). V gave up 11 bases and J gave up 4 bases, with 19 bases separating them. This CDR3 is built from 14 residues. CDR1 and CDR2 from the germline V gene are MNHEY and SVGEGT. Here the CDR3 reads CACKNRGGADTQYF. For the CDR3, the DNA is TGTGCCTGCAAGAACAGGGGAGGCGCAGATACGCAGTATTTT.

In this sample, this clonotype turned up a few times. The rearrangement uses TRBV7-9 and TRBJ2-5; a weak D match, TRBD2 (6 bases). The J call is doubtful: the DNA matches TRBJ2-7 better. Germline V gene data show CDR1 as SEHNR and CDR2 as FQNEAQ (reference sequence). The CDR3 runs 16 residues. The CDR3 DNA sequence: TGTGCCAGCAGCCCTGGGAATTGGCGGGATACCTACGAGCAGTACTTC. Protein: CASSPGNWRDTYEQYF.

The chain joins TRBV29-1 to TRBJ1-2, with unresolved D. The V end lost 3 bases, the J end lost 13 bases, and 18 bases lay between the germline ends. Looked up from germline, CDR1 is SQVTM and CDR2 is ANQGSEA. The CDR3 has 12 amino acids. The CDR3 coding sequence is TGCAGCGTTGACAGGCCTTTGGGCGGTTGCACCTTC. It translates to CSVDRPLGGCTF.

V and J are TRBV4-3 and TRBJ1-2; tentatively, D is TRBD1 (5 bases). Germline CDR1 reads LGHNA; CDR2 reads YSLEER. This CDR3 has 17 residues. Trimming removed 1 base from V and 0 bases from J, with 15 bases in between. The CDR3 reads CASSQGVGTESNYGYTF. The CDR3 DNA reads TGCGCCAGCAGCCAAGGGGTTGGGACGGAGTCTAACTATGGCTACACCTTC.

There are a few counts of this clonotype. The chain has TRBV6-2 or TRBV6-3 and TRBJ2-7; D ambiguous. This CDR3 contains 12 residues. V was pared by 4 bases and J by 6 bases, with 10 bases between. The germline CDR1 and CDR2 sequences are MNHEY and SVGEGT. CDR3 coding DNA: TGTGCCAGCAGTTTGGCGGCAGGCGAGCAGTACTTC. Protein product: CASSLAAGEQYF.

This chain uses TRBV29-1 with TRBJ1-4, with a weak D call TRBD1 (5 bases). Deletions cut 5 bases from V and 0 bases from J, with 7 bases between. CDR1 SQVTM and CDR2 ANQGSEA come from the germline V gene. This CDR3 has 13 amino acids. The CDR3 sequence is CSVLTATNEKLFF. The CDR3 DNA reads TGCAGCGTTCTGACAGCAACTAATGAAAAACTGTTTTTT. Full variable domain (missing parts from reference TRBV29-1 and TRBJ1-4): SAVISQKPSRDICQRGTSLTIQCQVDSQVTMMFWYRQQPGQSLTLIATANQGSEATYESGFVIDKFPISRPNLTFSTLTVSNMSPEDSSIYLCSVLTATNEKLFFGSGTQLSVL.

This sequence joins TRBV6-2 or TRBV6-3 and TRBJ2-5; possible D gene TRBD2, 5 bases. CDR1 and CDR2 from the germline V gene are MNHEY and SVGEGT. V lost 6 bases and J lost 2, with 19 bases in between. The CDR3 length is 16 residues. This CDR3 is CASRALRATIQETQYF. The CDR3 DNA sequence: TGTGCCAGCAGGGCTCTCCGGGCGACTATTCAAGAGACCCAGTACTTC.

This clonotype turned up a few times. This rearrangement joins TRBV3-1 to TRBJ1-6; D unresolved. This CDR3 comprises 18 residues. CDR1 is LGHDT and CDR2 is YNNKEL in the germline V gene (reference sequence). V shed 2 bases and J shed 11 bases, with 25 bases lying between them. Here the CDR3 DNA reads TGTGCCAGCAGCCAATGGCCCCAATTGGGGAACGGTGGGACACCCCTCCACTTT. Translation: CASSQWPQLGNGGTPLHF.

This clonotype was counted between two and nine times. The chain couples TRBV25-1 to TRBJ1-3; 9 bases are a match to TRBD1. The J segment lost 2 bases and the V segment lost 3 bases, leaving 14 bases of the junction unmatched. The CDR3 spans 19 residues. CDR1 and CDR2 from the germline V gene are MGHDK and SYGVNS. This chain's CDR3 is CASSEGQGRDVFPGNTIYF. The CDR3 DNA is TGTGCCAGCAGTGAGGGACAGGGACGCGATGTATTCCCTGGAAACACCATATATTTT.

This clonotype was detected a few times. The J gene is TRBJ2-4, the V gene TRBV6-5, with a weak D call TRBD2 (6 bases). The CDR3 length is 17 residues. Germline CDR1 and CDR2: MNHEY and SVGAGI. The V end was cut by 0 bases, the J end by 6 bases, with 18 bases between. The CDR3 sequence: CASSYSEEVAGTNIQYF. The CDR3 DNA follows: TGTGCCAGCAGTTACTCGGAGGAGGTGGCGGGAACAAACATTCAGTACTTC.

The sample holds a few counts of this clonotype. J is TRBJ1-2 and V is TRBV6-5, with D perhaps TRBD1 (6 bases). CDR1 is MNHEY and CDR2 is SVGAGI in the germline V gene. The V end was cut by 0 bases, the J end by 8 bases, with 13 bases between. The CDR3 length is 14 residues. CDR3 residues: CASSYSMVGAGYTF. In DNA, the CDR3 is TGTGCCAGCAGTTACTCTATGGTGGGGGCCGGCTACACCTTC.